This is a list of T cell receptor beta chains from one sample in a study of cytomegalovirus exposure and HLA in healthy donors. Libraries were prepared by immunoSEQ multiplex PCR; TCRdb keeps only in-frame clonotypes and omits some of them. The top ten clones hold over 1% of a sample with fewer than 200,000 clones, under 9.5% of them seen once. Material: PBMCs. These receptors were obtained from a woman aged 25 to 39 in good health and CMV-seropositive. The CDR3 runs from the conserved cysteine through the conserved F or W. D genes are given only for firm matches. Clone size is stated in some rows and not others, as once, few, many or a class when expanded.

d_call	v_call	j_call	clone_size	cdr3_nt	cdr3_aa
TRBD2	TRBV6-5	TRBJ2-3	-	TGTGCCAGCAGTTCCGGACTAGTAAGGTCCACAGATACGCAGTATTTT	CASSSGLVRSTDTQYF
-	TRBV6-6	TRBJ2-3	-	TGTGCCAGCAGCCCGGGACACTATACGCAGTATTTT	CASSPGHYTQYF
-	TRBV2	TRBJ2-3	few	TGTGCCACGACTGGCGGAGGGATCACAGATACGCAGTATTTT	CATTGGGITDTQYF
-	TRBV13	TRBJ2-7	-	TGTGCCAGCAGCTCCGCCGGGAAGGGTTACGAGCAGTACTTC	CASSSAGKGYEQYF
-	TRBV7-9	TRBJ1-2	-	TGTGCCAGCAGCCCCGGGATCGGGTACGGGTTGGGTGGCTACACCTTC	CASSPGIGYGLGGYTF
TRBD2	TRBV2	TRBJ2-1	-	TGTGCCAGCAGCCCGGGACTAGCGAGGTACAATGAGCAGTTCTTC	CASSPGLARYNEQFF
TRBD1	TRBV2	TRBJ1-2	-	TGTGCCAGCAGCCGGGACAGGGGAACAGCCGGCTACACCTTC	CASSRDRGTAGYTF
-	TRBV5-1	TRBJ1-4	few	TGCGCCAGCAGCAGGGGACAAGGAGAAAAACTGTTTTTT	CASSRGQGEKLFF
-	TRBV10-3	TRBJ2-3	-	TGTGCCATCAGTGATGGAGGTGGTCCAGATACGCAGTATTTT	CAISDGGGPDTQYF
TRBD2	TRBV7-9	TRBJ2-1	-	TGTGCCAGCAGCTTATTGGTGGGAGGGCCCTATGAGCAGTTCTTC	CASSLLVGGPYEQFF
-	TRBV5-1	TRBJ1-2	-	TGCGCCAGCAGCTCCACAGGGACCAACTATGGCTACACCTTC	CASSSTGTNYGYTF
-	TRBV7-2	TRBJ1-3	-	TGTGCCAGCAGCCCGATCGCGGGAGCTGGAAACACCATATATTTT	CASSPIAGAGNTIYF
-	TRBV25-1	TRBJ2-2	few	TGTGCCAGCAGTCCAGGGGAGTGGACCGGGGAGCTGTTTTTT	CASSPGEWTGELFF
-	TRBV5-1	TRBJ2-2	few	TGCGCCAGCAGCTCCGGGGGTACTAGTGGGGAGCTGTTTTTT	CASSSGGTSGELFF
TRBD1	TRBV5-1	TRBJ2-7	-	TGCGCCAGCAGCTTGGGACAGGGGACGAGCGAGCAGTACTTC	CASSLGQGTSEQYF
TRBD2	TRBV19	TRBJ2-1	few	TGTGCCAGTAGTTTACTAGCGGGAGGGAAAAACAATGAGCAGTTCTTC	CASSLLAGGKNNEQFF
TRBD2	TRBV14	TRBJ2-3	-	TGTGCCAGCAGCCTAGCGGGGTGGACGCAGTATTTT	CASSLAGWTQYF
TRBD1	TRBV5-1	TRBJ2-5	few	TGCGCCAGCAGCCCCACAGGGGGCAGAGAGGCCCAGTACTTC	CASSPTGGREAQYF
TRBD1	TRBV6-4	TRBJ1-2	-	TGTGCCAGCAGGAACGGACAGGGAGAAGGCTACACCTTC	CASRNGQGEGYTF
TRBD2	TRBV6-1	TRBJ2-1	-	TGTGCCAGCAGGGCCGGGACTAGCGCTTCTAATGAGCAGTTCTTC	CASRAGTSASNEQFF
-	TRBV29-1	TRBJ2-7	-	TGCAGCGTTGAACTTGGACAGTCAGCCTCGGGCGAGCAGTACTTC	CSVELGQSASGEQYF
-	TRBV6-4	TRBJ1-2	-	TGTGCCAGCAGCCCCAGCGGGGAAGGCCGGAGCGGCTACACCTTC	CASSPSGEGRSGYTF
-	TRBV5-1	TRBJ1-3	few	TGCGCCAGCAGCTTTCGGGGGGGAGGAAACACCATATATTTT	CASSFRGGGNTIYF
-	TRBV6-5	TRBJ1-5	few	TGTGCCAGCAGTTCGACAGGACCCAATCAGCCCCAGCATTTT	CASSSTGPNQPQHF
TRBD1	TRBV9	TRBJ2-7	few	TGTGCCAGCAGCGCCTCCACAGGGGTCTACGAGCAGTACTTC	CASSASTGVYEQYF
TRBD2	TRBV5-1	TRBJ2-5	few	TGCGCCAGCAGCTTCGGGACTAGCGGAGCGGAGACCCAGTACTTC	CASSFGTSGAETQYF
-	TRBV19	TRBJ1-4	-	TGTGCCAGTAGTATTCTAGGGGCAACTAATGAAAAACTGTTTTTT	CASSILGATNEKLFF
TRBD1	TRBV5-6	TRBJ2-1	few	TGTGCCAGCAGCTTGGGGACAGGGGATTTAGGTGAGCAGTTCTTC	CASSLGTGDLGEQFF
-	TRBV27	TRBJ1-5	few	TGTGCCAGCAGTTTATCCCGCGATCAGCCCCAGCATTTT	CASSLSRDQPQHF
-	TRBV30	TRBJ2-7	-	TGTGCCTGGGGACCTAACAGGGTACGCTACGAGCAGTACTTC	CAWGPNRVRYEQYF
TRBD1	TRBV27	TRBJ2-7	-	TGTGCCAGCAGTTTAGTAACCCCTCGACAGGGGAGCTCCTACGAGCAGTACTTC	CASSLVTPRQGSSYEQYF
-	TRBV7-2	TRBJ2-1	few	TGTGCCAGCAGCTTAGGACAGTCGAATGAGCAGTTCTTC	CASSLGQSNEQFF
-	TRBV5-4	TRBJ2-2	-	TGTGCCAGCAGCTTGGCCCAGGGGAGAATGGCCGGGGAGCTGTTTTTT	CASSLAQGRMAGELFF
TRBD1	TRBV6-6	TRBJ1-3	few	TGTGCCAGCGCGAGAGGGGGCTATGGAAACACCATATATTTT	CASARGGYGNTIYF
TRBD1	TRBV5-1	TRBJ2-2	few	TGCGCCAGCAGCTTGGCGATCTCACAGGGGGCGACCGGGGAGCTGTTTTTT	CASSLAISQGATGELFF
-	TRBV6-1	TRBJ2-7	-	TGTGCCAGCAGGACCCTTCCGGGCTACGAGCAGTACTTC	CASRTLPGYEQYF
-	TRBV28	TRBJ1-5	-	TGTGCCAGCAACACAGGGCATATGGATCAGCCCCAGCATTTT	CASNTGHMDQPQHF
-	TRBV5-3	TRBJ2-3	few	TGTGCCAGAAGCTTGGGGGCAGGGCTTTCAGATACGCAGTATTTT	CARSLGAGLSDTQYF
TRBD1	TRBV28	TRBJ2-1	few	TGTGCCAGCAGCCGGCCCATCGGGACAGGGGGCAATGAGCAGTTCTTC	CASSRPIGTGGNEQFF
-	TRBV27	TRBJ1-1	few	TGTGCCAGCAGGGACAGCCTTACCTCCACTGAAGCTTTCTTT	CASRDSLTSTEAFF